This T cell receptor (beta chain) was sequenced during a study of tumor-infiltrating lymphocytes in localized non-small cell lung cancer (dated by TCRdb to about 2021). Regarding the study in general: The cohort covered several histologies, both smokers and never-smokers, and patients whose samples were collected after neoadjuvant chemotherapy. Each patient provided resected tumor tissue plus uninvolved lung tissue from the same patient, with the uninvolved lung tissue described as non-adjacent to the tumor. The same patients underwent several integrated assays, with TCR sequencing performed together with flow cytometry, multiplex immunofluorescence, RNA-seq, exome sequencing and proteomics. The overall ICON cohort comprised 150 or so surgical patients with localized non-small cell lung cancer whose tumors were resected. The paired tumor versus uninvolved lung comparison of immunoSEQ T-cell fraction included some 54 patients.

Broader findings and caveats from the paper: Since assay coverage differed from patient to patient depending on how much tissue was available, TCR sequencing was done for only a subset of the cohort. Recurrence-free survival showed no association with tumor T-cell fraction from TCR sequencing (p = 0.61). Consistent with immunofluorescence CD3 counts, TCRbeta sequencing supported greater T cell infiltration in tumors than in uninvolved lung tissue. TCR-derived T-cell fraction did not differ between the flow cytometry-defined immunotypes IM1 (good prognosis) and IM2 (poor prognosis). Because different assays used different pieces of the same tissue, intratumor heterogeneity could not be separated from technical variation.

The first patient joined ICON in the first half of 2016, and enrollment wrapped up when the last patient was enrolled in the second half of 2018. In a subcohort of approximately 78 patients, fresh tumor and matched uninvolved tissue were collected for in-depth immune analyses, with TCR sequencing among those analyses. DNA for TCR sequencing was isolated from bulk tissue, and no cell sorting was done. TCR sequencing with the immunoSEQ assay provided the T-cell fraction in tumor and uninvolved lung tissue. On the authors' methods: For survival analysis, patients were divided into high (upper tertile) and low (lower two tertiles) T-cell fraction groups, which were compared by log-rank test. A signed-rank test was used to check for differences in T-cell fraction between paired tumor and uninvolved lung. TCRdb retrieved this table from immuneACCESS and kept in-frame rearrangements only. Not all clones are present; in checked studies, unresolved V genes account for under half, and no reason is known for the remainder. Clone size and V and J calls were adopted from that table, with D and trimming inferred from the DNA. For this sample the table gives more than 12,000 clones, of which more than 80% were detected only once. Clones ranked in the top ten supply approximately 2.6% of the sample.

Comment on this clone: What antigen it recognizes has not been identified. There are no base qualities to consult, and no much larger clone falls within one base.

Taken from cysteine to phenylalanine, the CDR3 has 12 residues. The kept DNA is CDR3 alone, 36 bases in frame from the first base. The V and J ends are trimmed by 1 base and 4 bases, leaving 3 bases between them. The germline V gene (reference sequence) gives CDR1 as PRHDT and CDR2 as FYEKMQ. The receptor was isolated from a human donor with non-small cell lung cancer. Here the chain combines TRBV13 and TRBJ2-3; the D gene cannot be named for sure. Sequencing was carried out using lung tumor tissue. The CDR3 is CASSLAADTQYF. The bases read TGTGCCAGCAGCTTAGCGGCAGATACGCAGTATTTT.